The clone carrying this T cell receptor beta chain was detected many times. The target antigen is unknown. The entry originates in a study of molecular identifiers for immune sequencing clone quantification. Study-level findings and limits: Under 1% of molecules in naive cells, but over 97% of effector molecules, belonged to clones above 20 RNA copies.

V was cut by 8 bases and J by 2 bases, with 16 bases left in between. CDR1 and CDR2 from the germline V gene are SNHLY and FYNNEI. CDR3 length equals 15 residues. In TCRdb, the PCR reads were re-called with MiXCR into one record per CDR3 protein. This sample has some 580,000 distinct CDR3 sequences, with around 25% found just once. This TCR was recovered from a human donor in good health. Some libraries in this study had Jurkat cell RNA spiked in. What was sequenced was naive CD8+ T cells from blood, with Jurkat cell RNA spiked in. Subset: FACS-sorted CD8+CD4-CCR7+CD45RA+ naive T cells. The chain links TRBV2 to TRBJ1-5, with a weak D call TRBD1 (5 bases). The CDR3 reads CASREGPGGNQPQHF. CDR3 sequence (DNA): TGTGCCAGCCGGGAGGGGCCGGGGGGCAATCAGCCCCAGCATTTT.